The 5 T cell receptor beta chains given below trace back to one sample, sequenced in a study of OX40 agonist ivuxolimab in advanced cancers. The data were produced by immunoSEQ multiplex PCR, yet TCRdb's version contains in-frame clones alone and is incomplete. Here the sample spans 85,000 to 100,000 clones, about 90% being singletons. Material: CD4+ or CD8+ T cells sorted from blood, obtained in a trial of the OX40 agonist ivuxolimab. These receptor sequences come from an adult with an advanced solid tumor such as melanoma, head and neck, liver or kidney cancer.

V and J are TRBV6-6 and TRBJ2-2; D remains unclear. Germline V gene lookup returns CDR1 MNHNY and CDR2 SVGAGI (reference sequence). V lost 0 bases and J 6 bases, leaving 5 bases between the germline ends. This CDR3 is 13 amino acids long. The chain's CDR3 is CASSYSEPGELFF. The CDR3 DNA follows: TGTGCCAGCAGTTACTCGGAGCCCGGGGAGCTGTTTTTT.

The rearrangement uses TRBV15 and TRBJ1-2; TRBD1 matches at 9 bases. The CDR3 runs 16 residues. Trimming cost V 1 base and J 6 bases; bases outside gene matches: 9. CDR1 and CDR2 (germline): LNHNV, YYDKDF (reference sequence). The CDR3 loop is CATSRALPGQGDGYTF. The CDR3 DNA follows: TGTGCCACCAGCAGAGCTCTGCCGGGACAGGGCGATGGCTACACCTTC.

The chain uses TRBV5-5 and TRBJ1-2; no clear D gene. Between the trimmed V and J ends, which lost 0 bases and 2 bases, there was a span of 11 bases. Germline CDR1 reads SGHKS; CDR2 reads YYEKEE (reference sequence). This CDR3 has 15 residues. In DNA, the CDR3 is TGTGCCAGCAGCTTGGGACCCGGTGCGAACTATGGCTACACCTTC. The encoded protein is CASSLGPGANYGYTF.

Written as DNA, the CDR3 is TGTGCCAGCAGCTTTTCAGGCCGCCCCAGGGCTTTCTTT. Residues: CASSFSGRPRAFF. V usage is TRBV11-2 and J usage is TRBJ1-1, with D unclear. V was pared by 3 bases and J by 11 bases, with 16 bases between. The CDR3 runs to 13 residues. CDR1 and CDR2 from the germline V gene are SGHAT and FQNNGV.

The V gene is TRBV7-8, the J gene TRBJ1-2; 7 bases line up with TRBD1. In germline, CDR1 is SGHVS, CDR2 FQNEAQ. With 5 bases clipped from V and 2 bases from J, the junction kept 5 bases outside the gene matches. The CDR3 totals 14 residues. CDR3 sequence: CASSVGQTNYGYTF. The CDR3 coding sequence is TGTGCCAGCAGCGTGGGACAGACCAACTATGGCTACACCTTC.